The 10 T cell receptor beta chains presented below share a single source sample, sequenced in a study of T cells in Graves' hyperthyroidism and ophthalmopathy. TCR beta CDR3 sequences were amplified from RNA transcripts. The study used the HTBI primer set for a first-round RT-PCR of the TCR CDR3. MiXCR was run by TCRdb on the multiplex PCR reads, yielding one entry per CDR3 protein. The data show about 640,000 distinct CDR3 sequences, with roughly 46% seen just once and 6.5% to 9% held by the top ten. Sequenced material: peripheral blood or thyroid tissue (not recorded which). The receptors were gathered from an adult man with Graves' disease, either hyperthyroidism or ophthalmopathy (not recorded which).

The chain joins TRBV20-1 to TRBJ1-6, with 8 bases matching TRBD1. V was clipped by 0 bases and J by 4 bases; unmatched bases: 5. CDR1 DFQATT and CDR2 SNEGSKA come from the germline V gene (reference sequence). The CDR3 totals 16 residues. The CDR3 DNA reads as TGCAGTGCTAGAGAGTTCGGACAGGGATATAATTCACCCCTCCACTTT. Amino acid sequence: CSAREFGQGYNSPLHF.

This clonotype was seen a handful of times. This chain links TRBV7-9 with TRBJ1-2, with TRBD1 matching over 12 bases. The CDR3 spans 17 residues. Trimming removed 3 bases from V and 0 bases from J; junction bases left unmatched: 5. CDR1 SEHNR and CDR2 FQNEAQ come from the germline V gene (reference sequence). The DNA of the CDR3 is TGTGCCAGCAGCTTCTGGGACAGGGGGCGAACTAACTATGGCTACACCTTC. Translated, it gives CASSFWDRGRTNYGYTF.

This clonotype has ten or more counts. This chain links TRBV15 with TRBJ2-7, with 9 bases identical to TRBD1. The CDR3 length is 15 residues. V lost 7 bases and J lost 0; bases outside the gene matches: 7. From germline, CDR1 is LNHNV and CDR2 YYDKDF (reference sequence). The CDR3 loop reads CATKDRGTNSYEQYF. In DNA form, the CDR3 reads TGTGCCACCAAGGACAGGGGAACTAACTCCTACGAGCAGTACTTC.

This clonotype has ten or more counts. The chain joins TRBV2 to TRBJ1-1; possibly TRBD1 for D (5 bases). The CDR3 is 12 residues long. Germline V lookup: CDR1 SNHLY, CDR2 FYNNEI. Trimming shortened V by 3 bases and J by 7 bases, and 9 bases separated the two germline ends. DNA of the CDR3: TGTGCCAGCAGTGATGTCGGGGGTGAAGCTTTCTTT. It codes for CASSDVGGEAFF. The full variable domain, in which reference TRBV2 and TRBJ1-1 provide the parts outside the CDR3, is EPEVTQTPSHQVTQMGQEVILRCVPISNHLYFYWYRQILGQKVEFLVSFYNNEISEKSEIFDDQFSVERPDGSNFTLKIRSTKLEDSAMYFCASSDVGGEAFFGQGTRLTVV.

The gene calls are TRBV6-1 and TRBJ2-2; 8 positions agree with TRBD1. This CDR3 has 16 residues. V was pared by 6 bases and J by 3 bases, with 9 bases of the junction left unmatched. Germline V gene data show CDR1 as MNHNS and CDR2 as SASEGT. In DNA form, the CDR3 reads TGTGCCAGCAGCTCATCAGGGGGCGCCGACACCGGGGAGCTGTTTTTT. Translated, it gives CASSSSGGADTGELFF.

CDR3 coding DNA: TGTGCCAGCAGCGTAGGTGGACAGACGGTCGGGGAGCTGTTTTTT. Protein sequence: CASSVGGQTVGELFF. The V call is TRBV9, the J call TRBJ2-2; a possible D gene is TRBD1 (6 bases). The germline CDR1 and CDR2 sequences are SGDLS and YYNGEE. Deletions cut 0 bases from V and 7 bases from J, with 13 bases between. The CDR3 consists of 15 residues. Together with reference TRBV9 and TRBJ2-2, the CDR3 gives the full variable domain: DSGVTQTPKHLITATGQRVTLRCSPRSGDLSVYWYQQSLDQGLQFLIQYYNGEERAKGNILERFSAQQFPDLHSELNLSSLELGDSALYFCASSVGGQTVGELFFGEGSRLTVL.

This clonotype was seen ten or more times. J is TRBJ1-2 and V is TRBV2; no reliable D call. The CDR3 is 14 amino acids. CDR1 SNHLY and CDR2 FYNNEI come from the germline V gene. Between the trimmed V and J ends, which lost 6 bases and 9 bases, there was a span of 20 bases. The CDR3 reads CASREPGNVPSYTF. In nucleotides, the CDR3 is TGTGCCAGCAGAGAGCCCGGGAACGTACCCAGCTACACCTTC.

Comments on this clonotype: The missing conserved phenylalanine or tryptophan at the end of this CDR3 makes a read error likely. The CDR3 protein is CASLRGDWAGELFL. Written as DNA, the CDR3 is TGTGCCAGTCTGCGGGGGGACTGGGCCGGGGAGCTGTTTCTT. The genes are TRBV19 and TRBJ2-2; 8 bases are a match to TRBD2. The CDR3 is made up of 14 amino acids. Trimming took 8 bases from V and 6 from J; bases not matched to a gene: 8. Germline V gives CDR1 LNHDA, CDR2 SQIVND (reference sequence).

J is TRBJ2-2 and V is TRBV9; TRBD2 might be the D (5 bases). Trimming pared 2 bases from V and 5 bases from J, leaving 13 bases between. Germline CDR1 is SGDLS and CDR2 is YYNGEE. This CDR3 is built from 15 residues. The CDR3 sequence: CASSVGGAYTGELFF. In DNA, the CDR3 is TGTGCCAGCAGCGTCGGAGGAGCCTATACCGGGGAGCTGTTTTTT.

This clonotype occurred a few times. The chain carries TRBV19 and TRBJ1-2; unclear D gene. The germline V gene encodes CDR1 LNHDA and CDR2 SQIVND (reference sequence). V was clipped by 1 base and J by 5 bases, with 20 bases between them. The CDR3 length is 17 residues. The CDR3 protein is CASSIGGVRASRYGYTF. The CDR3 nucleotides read TGTGCCAGTAGTATAGGTGGCGTGAGGGCATCGAGGTATGGCTACACCTTC.